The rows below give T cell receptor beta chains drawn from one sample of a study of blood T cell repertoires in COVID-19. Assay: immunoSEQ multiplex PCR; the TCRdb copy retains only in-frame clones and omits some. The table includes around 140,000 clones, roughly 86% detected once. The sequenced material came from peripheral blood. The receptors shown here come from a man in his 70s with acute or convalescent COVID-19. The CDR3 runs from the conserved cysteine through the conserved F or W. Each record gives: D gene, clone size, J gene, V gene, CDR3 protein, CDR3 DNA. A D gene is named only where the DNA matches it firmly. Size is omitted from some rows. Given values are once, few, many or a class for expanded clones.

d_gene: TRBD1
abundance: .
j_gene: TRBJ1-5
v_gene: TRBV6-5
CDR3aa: CASNWNRGQPQHF
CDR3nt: TGTGCCAGCAACTGGAACAGGGGTCAGCCCCAGCATTTT

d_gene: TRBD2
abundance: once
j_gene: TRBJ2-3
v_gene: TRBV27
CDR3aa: CASKSGLARDTQYF
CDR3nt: TGTGCCAGCAAATCTGGACTAGCGAGAGATACGCAGTATTTT

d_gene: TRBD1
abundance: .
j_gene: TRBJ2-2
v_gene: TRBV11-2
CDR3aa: CASSLVYAGTGEIGELFF
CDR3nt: TGTGCCAGCAGCTTAGTTTATGCCGGGACAGGGGAGATTGGGGAGCTGTTTTTT

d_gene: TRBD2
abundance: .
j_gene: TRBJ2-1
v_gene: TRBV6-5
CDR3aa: CASEGMGLGLGEQFF
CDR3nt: TGTGCCAGCGAAGGGATGGGACTAGGGCTAGGGGAGCAGTTCTTC

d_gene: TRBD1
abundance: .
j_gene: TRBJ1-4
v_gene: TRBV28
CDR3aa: CASRQGNEKLFF
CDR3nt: TGTGCCAGCAGACAGGGGAATGAAAAACTGTTTTTT

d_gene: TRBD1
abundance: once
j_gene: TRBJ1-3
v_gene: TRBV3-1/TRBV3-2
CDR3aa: CASSQTQGAGNTIYF
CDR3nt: TGTGCCAGCAGCCAAACACAGGGGGCTGGAAACACCATATATTTT

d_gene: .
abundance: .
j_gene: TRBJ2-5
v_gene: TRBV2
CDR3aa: CASSLAGSQETQYF
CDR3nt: TGTGCCAGCAGTCTGGCAGGTTCCCAAGAGACCCAGTACTTC

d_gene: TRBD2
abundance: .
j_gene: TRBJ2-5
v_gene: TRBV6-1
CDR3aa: CASSEGWGDPGGETQYF
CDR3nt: TGTGCCAGCAGTGAAGGTTGGGGGGACCCCGGGGGGGAGACCCAGTACTTC

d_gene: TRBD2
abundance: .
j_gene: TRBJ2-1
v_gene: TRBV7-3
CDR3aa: CASSLRLAGVREQFF
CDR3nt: TGTGCCAGCAGCTTACGACTAGCGGGAGTACGGGAGCAGTTCTTC

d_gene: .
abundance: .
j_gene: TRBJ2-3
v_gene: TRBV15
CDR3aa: CATSRDGDTQYF
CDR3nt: TGTGCCACCAGCAGAGATGGCGATACGCAGTATTTT

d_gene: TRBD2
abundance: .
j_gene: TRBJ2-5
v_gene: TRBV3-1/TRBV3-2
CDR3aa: CASTPTAGGETQYF
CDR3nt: TGTGCCAGCACCCCCACAGCGGGAGGGGAGACCCAGTACTTC

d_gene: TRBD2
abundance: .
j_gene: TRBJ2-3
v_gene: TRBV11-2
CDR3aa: CASSQTSVTDTQYF
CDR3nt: TGTGCCAGCAGCCAAACTAGCGTCACAGATACGCAGTATTTT

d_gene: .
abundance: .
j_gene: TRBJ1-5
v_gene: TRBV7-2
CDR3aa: CASSLGRAGHNQPQHF
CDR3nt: TGTGCCAGCAGCTTAGGGAGGGCAGGCCACAATCAGCCCCAGCATTTT

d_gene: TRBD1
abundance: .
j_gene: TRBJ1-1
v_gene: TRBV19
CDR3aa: CASMSTGAGTEAFF
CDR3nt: TGTGCCAGTATGTCGACAGGGGCGGGAACTGAAGCTTTCTTT

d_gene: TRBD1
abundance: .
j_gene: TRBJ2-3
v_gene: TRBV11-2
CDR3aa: CASSPQGAGGTDTQYF
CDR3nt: TGTGCCAGCAGCCCCCAGGGGGCAGGGGGCACAGATACGCAGTATTTT

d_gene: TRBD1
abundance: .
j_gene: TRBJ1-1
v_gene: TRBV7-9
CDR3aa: CASSFGQARNTEAFF
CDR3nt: TGTGCCAGCAGCTTCGGACAGGCCAGAAACACTGAAGCTTTCTTT

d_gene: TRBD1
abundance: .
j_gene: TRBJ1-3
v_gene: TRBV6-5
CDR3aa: CASSYAGQGRNTIYF
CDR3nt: TGTGCCAGCAGTTACGCGGGACAGGGTCGAAACACCATATATTTT

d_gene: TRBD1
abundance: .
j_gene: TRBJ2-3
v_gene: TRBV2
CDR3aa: CASSEVRDRATNTQYF
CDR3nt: TGTGCCAGCAGTGAAGTTAGAGACAGGGCCACGAATACGCAGTATTTT

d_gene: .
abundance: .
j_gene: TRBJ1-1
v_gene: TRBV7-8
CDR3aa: CASSLDYMNTEAFF
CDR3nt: TGTGCCAGCAGCTTAGATTATATGAACACTGAAGCTTTCTTT

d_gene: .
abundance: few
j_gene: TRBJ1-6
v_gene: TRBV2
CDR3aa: CASRRGGTNSPLHF
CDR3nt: TGTGCCAGCAGGAGGGGGGGGACGAATTCACCCCTCCACTTT

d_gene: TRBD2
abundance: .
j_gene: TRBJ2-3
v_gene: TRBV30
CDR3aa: CAWSEFRRAGGNPPNTQYF
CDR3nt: TGTGCCTGGAGTGAGTTTCGAAGAGCGGGAGGTAACCCCCCAAATACGCAGTATTTT

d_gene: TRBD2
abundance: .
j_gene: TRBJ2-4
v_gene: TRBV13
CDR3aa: CASSLLAGGPVAKNIQYF
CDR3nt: TGTGCCAGCAGCCTACTAGCGGGAGGGCCGGTAGCCAAAAACATTCAGTACTTC

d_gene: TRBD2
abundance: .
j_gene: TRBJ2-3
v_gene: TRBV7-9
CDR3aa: CASSLVAGSLDTQYF
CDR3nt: TGTGCCAGCAGCTTAGTAGCGGGGAGCTTGGATACGCAGTATTTT

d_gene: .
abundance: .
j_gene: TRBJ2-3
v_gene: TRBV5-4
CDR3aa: CASSSGGLGTDTQYF
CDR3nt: TGTGCCAGCAGCTCCGGGGGACTTGGCACAGATACGCAGTATTTT

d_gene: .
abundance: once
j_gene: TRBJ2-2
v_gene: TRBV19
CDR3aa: CASSIGANTGELFF
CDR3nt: TGTGCCAGTAGTATAGGCGCGAACACCGGGGAGCTGTTTTTT

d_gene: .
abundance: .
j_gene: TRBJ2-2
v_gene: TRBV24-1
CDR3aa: CATSDWGGHKNTGELFF
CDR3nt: TGTGCCACCAGTGACTGGGGGGGACACAAGAACACCGGGGAGCTGTTTTTT

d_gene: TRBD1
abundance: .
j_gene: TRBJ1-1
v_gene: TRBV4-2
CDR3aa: CASSQVTGEPNTEAFF
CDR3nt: TGTGCCAGCAGCCAAGTGACAGGGGAACCAAACACTGAAGCTTTCTTT

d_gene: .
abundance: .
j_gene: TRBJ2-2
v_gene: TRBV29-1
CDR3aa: CSVESRVNGELFF
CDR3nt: TGCAGCGTTGAGTCGCGGGTCAACGGGGAGCTGTTTTTT

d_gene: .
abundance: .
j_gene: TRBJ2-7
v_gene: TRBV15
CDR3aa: CATSRDKRGFPYEQYF
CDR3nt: TGTGCCACCAGCAGAGATAAAAGGGGCTTCCCCTACGAGCAGTACTTC

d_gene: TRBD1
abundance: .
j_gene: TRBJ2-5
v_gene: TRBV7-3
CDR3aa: CASSVNTGGQETQYF
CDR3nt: TGTGCCAGCAGCGTAAATACAGGGGGCCAAGAGACCCAGTACTTC

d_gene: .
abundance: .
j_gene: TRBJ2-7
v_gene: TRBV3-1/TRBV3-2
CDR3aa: CASSPRTAIYEQYF
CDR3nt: TGTGCCAGCAGCCCTCGGACAGCGATCTACGAGCAGTACTTC

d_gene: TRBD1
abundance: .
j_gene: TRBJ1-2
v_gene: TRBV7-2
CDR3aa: CASSLGQGAGYGYTF
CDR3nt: TGTGCCAGCAGCTTAGGACAGGGGGCTGGGTATGGCTACACCTTC

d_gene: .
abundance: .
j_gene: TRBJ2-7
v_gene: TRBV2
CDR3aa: CASSRQTSSYEQYF
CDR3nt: TGTGCCAGCAGTCGACAGACCAGCTCCTACGAGCAGTACTTC

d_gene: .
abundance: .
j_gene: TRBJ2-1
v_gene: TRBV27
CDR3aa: CASSLSAGLTYNGQFF
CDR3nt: TGTGCCAGCAGTTTATCGGCGGGGTTAACCTACAATGGGCAGTTCTTC

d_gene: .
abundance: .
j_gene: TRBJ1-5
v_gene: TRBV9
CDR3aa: CASSVVGGEGQPQHF
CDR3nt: TGTGCCAGCAGCGTAGTAGGAGGGGAGGGGCAGCCCCAGCATTTT

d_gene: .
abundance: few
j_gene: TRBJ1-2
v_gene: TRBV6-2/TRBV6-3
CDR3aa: CASSYSGAGGYTF
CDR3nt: TGTGCCAGCAGTTACTCGGGGGCTGGGGGCTACACCTTC

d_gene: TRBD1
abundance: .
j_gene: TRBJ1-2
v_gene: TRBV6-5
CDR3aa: CASNRQGLANYGYTF
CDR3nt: TGTGCCAGCAATCGACAGGGTCTAGCTAACTATGGCTACACCTTC

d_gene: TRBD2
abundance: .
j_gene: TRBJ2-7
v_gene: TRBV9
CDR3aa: CASSATSGGAYEQYF
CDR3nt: TGTGCCAGCAGCGCCACTAGCGGGGGGGCATACGAGCAGTACTTC

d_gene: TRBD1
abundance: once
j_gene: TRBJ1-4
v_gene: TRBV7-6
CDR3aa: CASRPGQVGNEKLFF
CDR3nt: TGTGCCAGCAGACCTGGACAGGTGGGGAATGAAAAACTGTTTTTT

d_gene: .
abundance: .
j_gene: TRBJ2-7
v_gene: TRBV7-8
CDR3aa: CASSLITGGAGEQYF
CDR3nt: TGTGCCAGCAGCTTAATTACAGGAGGGGCTGGCGAGCAGTACTTC

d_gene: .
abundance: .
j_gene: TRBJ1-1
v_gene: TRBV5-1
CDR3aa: CASSSGSQGTEAFF
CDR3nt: TGCGCCAGCAGTTCAGGGTCCCAGGGCACTGAAGCTTTCTTT

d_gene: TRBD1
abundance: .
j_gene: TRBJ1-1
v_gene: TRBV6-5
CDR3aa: CASSPGTGTQTEAFF
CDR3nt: TGTGCCAGCAGTCCCGGGACAGGGACCCAAACTGAAGCTTTCTTT

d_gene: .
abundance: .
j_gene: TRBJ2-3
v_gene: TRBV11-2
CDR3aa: CASSQLGLFTDTQYF
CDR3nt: TGTGCCAGCAGCCAACTGGGACTTTTCACAGATACGCAGTATTTT

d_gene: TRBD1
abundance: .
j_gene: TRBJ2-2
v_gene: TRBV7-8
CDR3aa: CASSLRDRGLGTGELFF
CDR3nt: TGTGCCAGCAGCTTAAGGGACAGGGGGCTTGGCACCGGGGAGCTGTTTTTT

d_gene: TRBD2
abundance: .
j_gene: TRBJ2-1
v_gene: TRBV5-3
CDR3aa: CARRKGLAGVWGQFF
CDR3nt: TGTGCCAGAAGAAAGGGACTAGCGGGAGTCTGGGGGCAGTTCTTC

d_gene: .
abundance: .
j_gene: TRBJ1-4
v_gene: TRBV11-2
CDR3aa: CASSPLREKLFF
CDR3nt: TGTGCCAGCAGCCCCCTCCGTGAAAAACTGTTTTTT

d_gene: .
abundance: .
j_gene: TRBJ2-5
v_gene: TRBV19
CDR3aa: CASSMQEGTQYF
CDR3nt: TGTGCCAGTAGTATGCAGGAGGGGACCCAGTACTTC